This record covers a single T cell receptor (beta chain). The data were obtained in a study of blood T cell repertoires in COVID-19. Study-level information: PBMCs, B-cell-depleted T cells, or T cells were the source of the cDNA or gDNA that made up the material.

The CDR3 is 19 residues long. V was pared by 4 bases and J by 5 bases, with 27 bases between. Looked up from germline, CDR1 is KGHSH and CDR2 is LQKENI. The data were produced by immunoSEQ multiplex PCR, yet TCRdb's version contains in-frame clones alone and is incomplete. The profile shows some 240,000 clones, roughly 88% of them singletons. The receptor's source is a woman aged 70 to 79 with COVID-19, enrolled during active disease. Sample: peripheral blood. V gene TRBV18 combines with J gene TRBJ2-1, with D tentatively TRBD1 (5 bases). The CDR3 here is CASSLASGNPGSGHNEQFF. The DNA of the CDR3 is TGTGCCAGCTCACTTGCTTCAGGGAACCCGGGTTCTGGGCACAATGAGCAGTTCTTC.